These 26 T cell receptor beta chains share one sample of origin, sequenced in a study of T cells in Graves' hyperthyroidism and ophthalmopathy (dated by TCRdb to about 2019). The protocol used for the library was multiplex PCR. TCRdb records Illumina HiSeq 2000 as the sequencer. TCR beta CDR3 regions were amplified from RNA transcripts. The TCR CDR3 was subjected to a first round of RT-PCR using the HTBI primer set and the Qiagen OneStep RT-PCR kit. TCRdb's own reprocessing of the public reads used fastp at Q25 and MiXCR and kept productive beta chains. One record per CDR3 amino acid sequence lists the most common genes and DNA. This sample is represented by 500,000 to 750,000 distinct CDR3 sequences; 15% to 19% of them were singletons. Around 6.6% of the sample goes to the ten largest clones. Material for sequencing was blood. The origin of the receptors is a woman aged 25 to 39 with Graves' hyperthyroidism.

This clonotype occurred many times. The chain couples TRBV20-1 to TRBJ2-5; D unclear. The CDR3 sequence is 19 residues long. Germline CDR1 reads DFQATT; CDR2 reads SNEGSKA (reference sequence). Trimming took 0 bases from V and 1 from J, leaving 24 bases between them. CDR3 bases: TGCAGTGCTAGAGATATAGGCACTAAGCCCTCCCAGGTCCAAGAGACCCAGTACTTC. Translation: CSARDIGTKPSQVQETQYF.

The rearrangement uses TRBV20-1 and TRBJ2-7, with 11 positions matching TRBD2. Germline V gives CDR1 DFQATT, CDR2 SNEGSKA (reference sequence). V gave up 0 bases and J gave up 1 base; unmatched junction bases: 5. CDR3 length: 16 residues. CDR3 residues: CSARDLAGGRSYEQYF. In nucleotides, the CDR3 is TGCAGTGCTAGAGACCTAGCGGGAGGCCGGTCCTACGAGCAGTACTTC.

V is TRBV7-6 and J is TRBJ2-1, with 7 bases aligning to TRBD2. J was trimmed by 7 bases and V by 1 base; bases with no gene match: 10. Germline assignment: CDR1 SGHVS and CDR2 FNYEAQ. The CDR3 spans 16 residues. As DNA, the CDR3 is TGTGCCAGCAGCTTAGTACTGGGAGGGGAGACAAATGAGCAGTTCTTC. It translates to CASSLVLGGETNEQFF.

This clonotype has only a few counts. The chain combines TRBV7-9 with TRBJ1-4, with a weak D call TRBD1 (6 bases). The length of the CDR3 is 13 residues. Looked up from germline, CDR1 is SEHNR and CDR2 is FQNEAQ (reference sequence). V lost 6 bases, J lost 5 bases, and 10 bases lay in between. CDR3 sequence: CASSPGENEKLFF. DNA for the CDR3: TGTGCCAGCAGTCCAGGGGAGAATGAAAAACTGTTTTTT. The whole variable domain, filled in from reference TRBV7-9 and TRBJ1-4, reads DTGVSQNPRHKITKRGQNVTFRCDPISEHNRLYWYRQTLGQGPEFLTYFQNEAQLEKSRLLSDRFSAERPKGSFSTLEIQRTEQGDSAMYLCASSPGENEKLFFGSGTQLSVL.

This clonotype was counted a single time. The chain combines TRBV6-1 with TRBJ2-6; D tentatively fits TRBD1 or TRBD2 (5 bases each). This CDR3 is 16 amino acids long. CDR1 and CDR2 (germline): MNHNS, SASEGT. V shed 10 bases and J shed 4 bases, with 20 bases lying between them. The CDR3 sequence: CATTRPSWGGANVLTF. The DNA for the CDR3 is TGTGCCACCACCAGGCCATCATGGGGGGGGGCCAACGTCCTGACTTTC.

Concerning this clonotype: A much larger clonotype is one base distant, so this may be a read error. The V call is TRBV7-2, the J call TRBJ2-1, with D possibly matching TRBD1 (5 bases). Germline CDR1 is SGHTA and CDR2 is FQGNSA. This CDR3 contains 15 residues. The DNA for the CDR3 is TGTGCCAGCAGCCAAAGGGGAACACCCTACAATGGGCAGTTCTTC. Protein product: CASSQRGTPYNGQFF. The full variable domain, rest sourced from reference TRBV7-2 and TRBJ2-1, is GAGVSQSPSNKVTEKGKDVELRCDPISGHTALYWYRQSLGQGLEFLIYFQGNSAPDKSGLPSDRFSAERTGGSVSTLTIQRTQQEDSAVYLCASSQRGTPYNGQFFGPGTRLTVL.

CDR3 in DNA: TGTGCCAGCAGCTGGGGACTAGCGGGGGGACAAGAGACCCAGTACTTC. Translated: CASSWGLAGGQETQYF. The gene calls are TRBV7-2 and TRBJ2-5, with 15 bases identical to TRBD2. The V gene's germline CDR1 is SGHTA and CDR2 FQGNSA. V was clipped by 4 bases and J by 2 bases; unmatched bases: 2. This CDR3 region has 16 residues. Filled out from reference TRBV7-2 and TRBJ2-5, the complete variable domain reads GAGVSQSPSNKVTEKGKDVELRCDPISGHTALYWYRQSLGQGLEFLIYFQGNSAPDKSGLPSDRFSAERTGGSVSTLTIQRTQQEDSAVYLCASSWGLAGGQETQYFGPGTRLLVL.

This clonotype was detected ten times or more. The chain uses TRBV12-3 or TRBV12-4 and TRBJ2-5, with D possibly matching TRBD1 (5 bases). The germline V and J ends were trimmed by 3 bases and 4 bases, with 6 bases remaining between them. The CDR3 sequence is 12 residues long. CDR3 in amino acids: CASSFQGETQYF. The DNA of the CDR3 is TGTGCCAGCAGTTTCCAGGGAGAGACCCAGTACTTC.

The rearrangement links TRBV6-5 to TRBJ2-1, with 11 bases that match TRBD1. Per germline, CDR1 MNHEY and CDR2 SVGAGI. Unmatched junction bases numbered 7, after V lost 2 bases and J lost 7 bases. This CDR3 has 16 amino acids. The CDR3 DNA reads as TGTGCCAGCAGTTACCCACTCGGGACAGGGGGAAATGAGCAGTTCTTC. It yields the protein CASSYPLGTGGNEQFF.

Ten or more counts support this clonotype. This chain joins TRBV2 and TRBJ2-1; possible D gene TRBD1, 5 bases. This CDR3 has 15 amino acids. The V end lost 5 bases, the J end lost 3 bases, and 14 bases lay between the germline ends. The germline V gene encodes CDR1 SNHLY and CDR2 FYNNEI. DNA of the CDR3: TGTGCCAGCAGTTTTCCAGGGATTATCTACAATGAGCAGTTCTTC. It encodes CASSFPGIIYNEQFF.

This clonotype was counted between two and nine times. The chain joins TRBV12-3 or TRBV12-4 to TRBJ2-1; TRBD2 aligns across 8 bases. V shed 2 bases, J shed 3 bases, and the junction held 3 bases outside the gene matches. This CDR3 is 15 amino acids long. CDR3 coding DNA: TGTGCCAGCAGTTTAAGCGGGAGTAACTACAATGAGCAGTTCTTC. Protein product: CASSLSGSNYNEQFF.

This clonotype was seen only a few times. The chain links TRBV12-5 to TRBJ2-4, with TRBD2 identical over 9 bases. V lost 4 bases to trimming and J lost 7 bases; unmatched junction nucleotides: 5. Per germline, CDR1 LGHNT and CDR2 FRNRAP. CDR3 length equals 14 residues. The CDR3, as DNA: TGTGCTAGTGGTTCCAGGACTAGCGTGAACATTCAGTACTTC. Translated, it gives CASGSRTSVNIQYF.

About this clonotype itself: The junction shows a germline mismatch at one end, possibly a read error. The genes are TRBV5-6 and TRBJ1-1, with a weak D call TRBD1 (6 bases). The CDR3 is 14 residues long. Per the germline V gene, CDR1 is SGHDT and CDR2 is YYEEEE. CDR3 sequence: CAGSQGERGTEAFF. The CDR3 bases are TGTGCCGGCAGCCAAGGGGAAAGGGGGACTGAAGCTTTCTTT. The full variable domain, rest sourced from reference TRBV5-6 and TRBJ1-1, is DAGVTQSPTHLIKTRGQQVTLRCSPKSGHDTVSWYQQALGQGPQFIFQYYEEEERQRGNFPDRFSGHQFPNYSSELNVNALLLGDSALYLCAGSQGERGTEAFFGQGTRLTVV.

This clonotype appeared many times. The V call is TRBV12-3 or TRBV12-4, the J call TRBJ1-1; D is possibly TRBD1 (5 bases). The CDR3 is made up of 13 amino acids. Trimming took off 9 bases at V and 1 base at J, with 12 bases between the two ends. The CDR3, as DNA: TGTGCCAGTATCCGGGGGAGGAACACTGAAGCTTTCTTT. Its translation: CASIRGRNTEAFF.

This chain uses TRBV28 with TRBJ1-5; TRBD1 is a possible D gene (5 bases). Germline lookup yields CDR1 MDHEN and CDR2 SYDVKM. V gave up 5 bases and J gave up 4 bases, with 15 bases separating them. This CDR3 spans 15 amino acids. The CDR3 bases are TGTGCCAGCAGTCCCCACGGGGGGAGGAATCAGCCCCAGCATTTT. This translates into CASSPHGGRNQPQHF.

This rearrangement joins TRBV28 to TRBJ2-1, with D possibly being TRBD2 (6 bases). The germline gives CDR1 MDHEN, CDR2 SYDVKM. This CDR3 region has 14 residues. V was trimmed by 2 bases and J by 10 bases, leaving 15 bases between them. CDR3: CASSLAGTYLEQFF. CDR3 DNA: TGTGCCAGCAGTTTAGCGGGAACCTACCTGGAGCAGTTCTTC.

This clonotype was observed at least ten times. V gene TRBV2 combines with J gene TRBJ2-7; 8 positions agree with TRBD2. V shed 5 bases, J shed 0 bases, and the junction held 6 bases outside the gene matches. The CDR3 runs to 15 residues. The V gene's germline CDR1 is SNHLY and CDR2 FYNNEI. The CDR3 DNA is TGTGCCAGCAGTTTCACTAGCGGACCCTCCTACGAGCAGTACTTC. It specifies CASSFTSGPSYEQYF.

Concerning this clonotype itself: This may be a read error, as it is one base from a much larger clone. The J gene is TRBJ1-2, the V gene TRBV27; tentatively, D is TRBD1 (6 bases). V gave up 5 bases and J gave up 2 bases, with 15 bases separating them. Germline V CDR1 and CDR2: MNHEY, SMNVEV (reference sequence). This CDR3 contains 15 residues. CDR3 DNA: TGTGCCAGCAGTGACGAGGGGGGGAACAACTATGGCTACACCTTC. This gives the protein CASSDEGGNNYGYTF.

The table lists this clonotype with many counts. V and J are TRBV2 and TRBJ1-5; D unclear. V shed 0 bases and J shed 2 bases, with 14 bases lying between them. The CDR3 totals 17 residues. Germline-derived CDR1 and CDR2 are SNHLY and FYNNEI. CDR3 bases: TGTGCCAGCAGTGAAGCGGTACTACACGGAGGCAATCAGCCCCAGCATTTT. This translates into CASSEAVLHGGNQPQHF.

This clonotype showed up many times. V gene TRBV2 combines with J gene TRBJ2-1, with 9 nucleotides matching TRBD2. V was clipped by 6 bases and J by 4 bases; unmatched bases: 7. The CDR3 length is 15 residues. Germline V gives CDR1 SNHLY, CDR2 FYNNEI. CDR3: CASRKLAGNYNEQFF. The CDR3 DNA follows: TGTGCCAGCAGGAAACTAGCGGGCAATTACAATGAGCAGTTCTTC.

This clonotype was counted at least ten times. The gene calls are TRBV7-3 and TRBJ2-2; D might be TRBD1 (5 bases). The V end was cut by 7 bases, the J end by 5 bases, with 14 bases between. Germline values: CDR1 SGHTA, CDR2 FQGTGA. The CDR3 extends over 14 amino acids. CDR3 loop: CASKLGAATGELFF. The CDR3 region has the DNA TGTGCCAGCAAGCTAGGGGCGGCAACCGGGGAGCTGTTTTTT.

This clonotype was detected many times. This chain connects TRBV24-1 to TRBJ2-2, with D possibly matching TRBD1 (5 bases). This CDR3 region has 15 residues. Germline V gene lookup returns CDR1 KGHDR and CDR2 SFDVKD. With 7 bases removed from V and 3 bases from J, the gap between germline ends came to 14 bases. The CDR3 reads CATRLGGADTGELFF. The CDR3 coding sequence is TGTGCCACCAGGCTGGGTGGGGCGGACACCGGGGAGCTGTTTTTT.

This clonotype was recorded at least ten times. This sequence joins TRBV7-9 and TRBJ1-1; D not certain. The V gene's germline CDR1 is SEHNR and CDR2 FQNEAQ (reference sequence). This CDR3 is built from 14 residues. Trimming shortened V by 3 bases and J by 0 bases, and 8 bases separated the two germline ends. Here the CDR3 reads CASSFAGVNTEAFF. For the CDR3, the DNA is TGTGCCAGCAGCTTCGCAGGAGTGAACACTGAAGCTTTCTTT.

The sample holds many counts of this clonotype. CDR3 amino acids: CASSVSGRADNEQFF. The CDR3 bases are TGTGCCAGCAGCGTGAGCGGGAGGGCTGACAATGAGCAGTTCTTC. The chain is built from TRBV9 and TRBJ2-1; TRBD2 aligns across 10 bases. Losses at the gene ends were 2 bases for V and 5 bases for J; bases not matched to a gene: 4. CDR1 and CDR2 (germline): SGDLS, YYNGEE. This CDR3 region has 15 residues. Full variable domain (remainder filled in from reference TRBV9 and TRBJ2-1): DSGVTQTPKHLITATGQRVTLRCSPRSGDLSVYWYQQSLDQGLQFLIQYYNGEERAKGNILERFSAQQFPDLHSELNLSSLELGDSALYFCASSVSGRADNEQFFGPGTRLTVL.

The sample holds one count of this clonotype. V is TRBV30 and J is TRBJ2-1; 10 bases line up with TRBD2. Germline CDR1 is GTSNPN and CDR2 is SVGIG (reference sequence). The CDR3 consists of 16 residues. The V gene end was trimmed by 2 bases and the J gene end by 10 bases; junction bases not matched to a gene: 14. As DNA, the CDR3 is TGTGCCTGGAGTTTTTATCTAGCGGGAGAGCGGGGAGAGCAGTTCTTC. This sequence encodes CAWSFYLAGERGEQFF.

This clonotype was found many times. This chain uses TRBV5-1 with TRBJ2-3; TRBD2 matches 9 bases. CDR1 is SGHRS and CDR2 is YFSETQ in the germline V gene. This CDR3 spans 17 amino acids. V trimming: 0 bases; J trimming: 2 bases; junction bases outside the gene matches: 7. Here the CDR3 DNA reads TGCGCCAGCAGCTTGGCAGCTAGCGGGACCCCCACAGATACGCAGTATTTT. Encoded protein: CASSLAASGTPTDTQYF.